This entry is about one TCR beta chain. The entry originates in a study of blood T cell repertoires in COVID-19. Per germline, CDR1 MNHEY and CDR2 SMNVEV (reference sequence). The CDR3 has 14 amino acids. The ends were cut back, 5 bases at V and 0 bases at J, with 10 bases in the middle. Clones were read by immunoSEQ multiplex PCR, and TCRdb kept only the in-frame ones, dropping some. The table shows roughly 180,000 clones, with less than 85% occurring only once. The sequence was obtained from a woman of 80 years or more with active or convalescent COVID-19. Sequencing input: peripheral blood. The chain carries TRBV27 and TRBJ1-2, with D maybe TRBD1 (5 bases). The DNA for the CDR3 is TGTGCCAGCAGTGCCCGACAGCCTAACTATGGCTACACCTTC. Its translation: CASSARQPNYGYTF.